The T cell receptor beta chain described here comes from a study of T-cell reconstitution after alpha-beta-depleted transplantation in children. Molecular barcoding with unique molecular identifiers was used for the TCRbeta library. A single record per CDR3 protein comes from TCRdb applying MiXCR to the PCR reads. Altogether a few hundred thousand distinct CDR3 sequences are present, roughly 13% being singletons, with the ten largest covering approximately 2%. The table lists this clonotype with a few counts. The specimen was PBMCs, mostly from graft donor cells, collected 360 days after TCRalphabeta/CD19-depleted stem cell transplant. The TCR sequence derives from a male patient between 5 and 17 years old who had a stem cell transplant for acute myeloid leukemia, so the T cells may come from the graft donor.

CDR3 amino acids: CASGRLAGISYEQYF. The CDR3 DNA is TGTGCCAGCGGTAGACTAGCGGGCATCTCCTACGAGCAGTACTTC. The chain carries TRBV12-3 or TRBV12-4 and TRBJ2-7; TRBD2 matches 10 bases. Germline trimming cut 8 bases from V and 0 bases from J; bases unmatched to any gene: 7. This CDR3 has 15 residues.